These 4 T cell receptor beta chains were sequenced from one sample in a study of T cell responses to AZD1222 COVID-19 vaccine. TCRdb keeps only in-frame clones here, not all; method: immunoSEQ multiplex PCR. Of over 100,000 clones in the sample, 90% were seen once. The sample in question was peripheral blood, obtained on day 0 of AZD1222 vaccination. All receptors derive from an adult in good health.

The V gene is TRBV5-1, the J gene TRBJ2-3; D gene unclear. This CDR3 comprises 13 residues. Germline-derived CDR1 and CDR2 are SGHRS and YFSETQ. The V end lost 2 bases, the J end lost 10 bases, and 14 bases lay between the germline ends. This CDR3 reads CASSLGPLNAQYF. The CDR3 DNA reads as TGCGCCAGCAGCTTAGGGCCCCTCAATGCGCAGTATTTT.

This clone was observed once. V gene TRBV6-2 or TRBV6-3 combines with J gene TRBJ2-1; 8 bases agree with TRBD2. The CDR3 covers 18 residues. With V trimmed by 6 bases and J by 5 bases, 18 bases remained unmatched. The V gene's germline CDR1 is MNHEY and CDR2 SVGEGT. The CDR3 coding sequence is TGTGCCAGCAGCCCTTCTGCTGTGCGCGGGGGGCGAAACAATGAGCAGTTCTTC. Amino acids: CASSPSAVRGGRNNEQFF.

Concerning this clone: One junction end does not reproduce the germline sequence, and a read error may be involved. The chain employs TRBV7-7 and TRBJ2-5; D ambiguous. Germline-derived CDR1 and CDR2 are SSHAT and FNYEAQ (reference sequence). The CDR3 spans 14 residues. The CDR3 loop reads CASSAQAVQETQYF. The CDR3 region has the DNA TGTGCTAGCAGCGCCCAGGCGGTACAAGAGACCCAGTACTTC.

This chain uses TRBV28 with TRBJ2-5; 8 nucleotides agree with TRBD1. Germline values: CDR1 MDHEN, CDR2 SYDVKM. V lost 8 bases, J lost 3 bases, and 5 bases stayed unmatched. CDR3 length: 13 amino acids. Here the CDR3 reads CASRKTGEETQYF. The DNA for the CDR3 is TGTGCCAGCCGAAAGACAGGGGAAGAGACCCAGTACTTC.